This TCR beta chain was retrieved from a study of cytomegalovirus exposure and HLA in healthy donors. J gave up 1 base and V 5 bases, and 3 bases lay outside the gene matches. From germline, CDR1 is SGHVS and CDR2 FQNEAQ. The CDR3 length is 14 residues. This clone was detected only a few times. Its antigen is unidentified. The study's findings and limits: Several of the most significant clusters appeared linked to common viral pathogens, based on a later analysis. Rare TCR sequences dominated, though some public TCRs recurred in many donors. Later analysis revealed greater clonal expansion in HLA-associated TCR beta chains than in equally common others. Cytomegalovirus-associated status was assigned to approximately 160 TCR beta chains.

Primers included in the PCR were 60 Vbeta and 13 Jbeta primers. Some clones are missing from TCRdb's copy, which holds only in-frame ones; the method was immunoSEQ multiplex PCR. The sample carries about 130,000 clones, 75% recorded once. The receptor was derived from a young man in good health and CMV-seronegative. The rearrangement uses TRBV7-8 and TRBJ1-1, with 8 nucleotides matching TRBD1. Source material: PBMCs. The CDR3 DNA follows: TGTGCCAGCAGCGGGACAGGACCGAACACTGAAGCTTTCTTT. Translating it yields CASSGTGPNTEAFF.